These 15 T cell receptor beta chains were all obtained from the same sample, sequenced in a study of tumor and adjacent non-tumor tissue in lung cancer. Three rounds of nested PCR, following a modified ARM-PCR protocol, produced the TCRbeta library. MiXCR, run by TCRdb on the multiplex PCR reads, gives a single entry per CDR3 protein. The sample shows approximately 76,000 distinct CDR3 sequences, around 70% of them seen only once. This sample's RNA came from whole unsorted tissue. Sequenced material: lung tumor tissue. These receptors were taken from a woman in her 70s with non-small cell lung cancer.

The chain uses TRBV7-9 and TRBJ1-4, with 8 bases matching TRBD1. V shed 10 bases and J 8 bases; nucleotides not matched to a gene: 12. The CDR3 covers 14 residues. The germline CDR1 and CDR2 sequences are SEHNR and FQNEAQ (reference sequence). Written as DNA, the CDR3 is TGTGCCACCAACTTCGGACAGGGAGGCGAAAAACTGTTTTTT. This gives the protein CATNFGQGGEKLFF.

On this clonotype itself: This clone may be a read error of a much larger clone one base away. The chain recombines TRBV5-1 with TRBJ2-1; D may be TRBD1 or TRBD2 (5 bases each). The V gene lost 1 base and the J gene lost 0 bases, with 11 bases spanning the gap. This CDR3 spans 16 amino acids. The V gene's germline CDR1 is SGHRS and CDR2 YFSETQ. The CDR3 coding sequence is TGCGCCAGCAGCTTGCCGCAGGGAGACTCCTACAATGAGCAGTTCTTC. This codes for CASSLPQGDSYNEQFF.

This clonotype was seen ten or more times. The chain links TRBV20-1 to TRBJ2-3; the match to TRBD2 covers 9 bases. CDR3 size: 16 residues. CDR1 DFQATT and CDR2 SNEGSKA come from the germline V gene (reference sequence). The ends lost 6 bases at V and 2 bases at J; junction bases unmatched: 12. CDR3 nucleotide sequence: TGCAGTGCGTCACCTCGGACTAGCGTTTACACAGATACGCAGTATTTT. Protein sequence: CSASPRTSVYTDTQYF.

Turning to this clonotype: The junction and the germline gene differ at one end; a read error may be behind it. This chain uses TRBV11-1 with TRBJ2-1, with D possibly TRBD2 on 5 matching bases. The germline CDR1 and CDR2 sequences are SGHAT and FQDESV (reference sequence). The CDR3 contains 12 residues. The CDR3 region is CACSLLGATPRF. Written as DNA, the CDR3 is TGTGCCTGCAGCTTACTAGGAGCCACGCCACGGTTC. Drawing the rest from reference TRBV11-1 and TRBJ2-1, the complete variable domain is EAEVAQSPRYKITEKSQAVAFWCDPISGHATLYWYRQILGQGPELLVQFQDESVVDDSQLPKDRFSAERLKGVDSTLKIQPAELGDSAMYLCACSLLGATPRFGPGTRLTVL.

This clonotype was detected a few times. V gene TRBV6-1 combines with J gene TRBJ2-7; D gene uncertain. The germline gives CDR1 MNHNS, CDR2 SASEGT. This CDR3 comprises 10 residues. The V end was cut by 6 bases, the J end by 9 bases, with 9 bases between. DNA of the CDR3: TGTGCCAGCAGCGGCTTGAGGCAGTACTTC. Residues: CASSGLRQYF.

A word on this clonotype: Given a much more abundant clone one base away, this may be a read error. J is TRBJ1-5 and V is TRBV28; TRBD1 might be the D (5 bases). Germline V gives CDR1 MDHEN, CDR2 SYDVKM. The V end was cut by 7 bases, the J end by 1 base, with 14 bases between. The CDR3 length is 15 residues. CDR3: CASKSGKGSNQPQHF. In nucleotides, the CDR3 is TGTGCCAGCAAATCTGGGAAGGGGAGCAATCAGCCCCAGCATTTT. The full variable domain, in which reference TRBV28 and TRBJ1-5 provide the parts outside the CDR3, is DVKVTQSSRYLVKRTGEKVFLECVQDMDHENMFWYRQDPGLGLRLIYFSYDVKMKEKGDIPEGYSVSREKKERFSLILESASTNQTSMYLCASKSGKGSNQPQHFGDGTRLSIL.

On this clonotype: At one end the junction does not follow the germline gene, possibly because of a read error. The CDR3 DNA sequence: TGTGTCAGCGCCAGCCCCTTCACAGATACGCAGTATTTT. This codes for CVSASPFTDTQYF. The chain recombines TRBV11-1 with TRBJ2-3; D unresolved. Per germline, CDR1 SGHAT and CDR2 FQDESV (reference sequence). This CDR3 contains 13 residues.

DNA for the CDR3: TGCGCCAGCAGCCAAAATGCTTTCAACCCAGTCTACTGGCAGTACTTC. Amino acids: CASSQNAFNPVYWQYF. The rearrangement links TRBV4-1 to TRBJ2-7; no reliable D call. The CDR3 is 16 residues long. The V end was cut by 2 bases, the J end by 9 bases, with 23 bases between. CDR1 is MGHRA, CDR2 YSYEKL, per germline.

Regarding this clonotype: Relative to the germline gene, one junction end is altered; a read error may explain this. The chain uses TRBV28 and TRBJ2-3; D is ambiguous. CDR1 and CDR2 (germline): MDHEN, SYDVKM. This CDR3 spans 15 amino acids. DNA of the CDR3: TGTGCTAGCAGTTTATTCCCCCTCCATCGGGATACGCAGTATTTT. It specifies CASSLFPLHRDTQYF.

The table lists this clonotype with many counts. V and J are TRBV20-1 and TRBJ1-2; weak D call: TRBD1 (5 bases). Germline CDR1 is DFQATT and CDR2 is SNEGSKA (reference sequence). There are 15 residues in the CDR3. V lost 1 base and J lost 3, with 15 bases in between. DNA for the CDR3: TGCAGTGCTAGAGCTCTGAATGGCAGGGACTATGGCTACACCTTC. Protein: CSARALNGRDYGYTF.

In this sample, this clonotype turned up once. One junction end disagrees with the germline gene, perhaps due to a read error. V and J are TRBV6-5 and TRBJ2-1; 11 bases match TRBD2. There are 14 residues in the CDR3. Per germline, CDR1 MNHEY and CDR2 SVGAGI. CDR3 sequence (DNA): TGTGTCAGCAGTAGCGGGAGGGCATTTTTTAAGCAGTTCTTC. The encoded protein is CVSSSGRAFFKQFF.

Points on this clonotype: A junction boundary mismatches the germline segment, possibly from a read error. The genes are TRBV6-1 and TRBJ1-5; tentative D call: TRBD1 (5 bases). This CDR3 region has 15 residues. Germline V gene sequence: CDR1 MNHNS, CDR2 SASEGT. The CDR3 DNA reads TGTGCCAGCAGCGACTTTCACAAGGACGCAGGGCCCCAGCACTTT. This codes for CASSDFHKDAGPQHF.

This clonotype appeared once. CDR3 protein: CANTLQATDTQYF. The CDR3 DNA sequence: TGTGCCAATACCTTACAAGCTACAGATACGCAGTATTTT. This rearrangement joins TRBV28 to TRBJ2-3; no definite D call. This CDR3 comprises 13 residues. V was cut by 10 bases and J by 3 bases, with 14 bases left in between. Per the germline V gene, CDR1 is MDHEN and CDR2 is SYDVKM. Full variable domain (missing parts from reference TRBV28 and TRBJ2-3): DVKVTQSSRYLVKRTGEKVFLECVQDMDHENMFWYRQDPGLGLRLIYFSYDVKMKEKGDIPEGYSVSREKKERFSLILESASTNQTSMYLCANTLQATDTQYFGPGTRLTVL.

A remark on this clonotype: Germline and junction disagree at one end, which may indicate a read error. The chain has TRBV10-3 and TRBJ2-5; 13 positions match TRBD2. Germline-derived CDR1 and CDR2 are ENHRY and SYGVKD. The CDR3 totals 16 residues. Here the CDR3 DNA reads TGTGCCATCGGGGGGACTAGCGGGAACTTACAAGAGACCCGGTACTTC. This encodes CAIGGTSGNLQETRYF.

This clonotype has ten or more counts. The V call is TRBV7-3, the J call TRBJ2-3, with D unresolved. Trimming removed 3 bases at V and 5 bases at J, with 9 bases between. The CDR3 spans 13 residues. Per germline, CDR1 SGHTA and CDR2 FQGTGA. CDR3 sequence reads: CASSFASRDTQYF. The CDR3 DNA reads TGTGCCAGCAGCTTCGCCAGCCGAGATACGCAGTATTTT.